A single sample gave rise to the 21 T cell receptor beta chains below, sequenced in a study of T cell changes during pregnancy in multiple sclerosis. Data came from immunoSEQ multiplex PCR; TCRdb stores just in-frame clones and leaves some out. The sample yields tens of thousands of clones, 85% to 95% seen once. Sample: peripheral blood, taken in the third trimester of pregnancy. Receptors were obtained from a female donor in good health, enrolled as a control in a pregnancy study.

The chain carries TRBV11-2 and TRBJ2-7, with D perhaps TRBD2 (6 bases). Trimming pared 1 base from V and 0 bases from J, leaving 16 bases between. The CDR3 is 17 amino acids. Per the germline V gene, CDR1 is SGHAT and CDR2 is FQNNGV. The CDR3 bases are TGTGCCAGCAGCTTAGGGGTTAATCCTAGCGACTCCTACGAGCAGTACTTC. The encoded protein is CASSLGVNPSDSYEQYF. The full variable domain, completed using reference TRBV11-2 and TRBJ2-7, is EAGVAQSPRYKIIEKRQSVAFWCNPISGHATLYWYQQILGQGPKLLIQFQNNGVVDDSQLPKDRFSAERLKGVDSTLKIQPAKLEDSAVYLCASSLGVNPSDSYEQYFGPGTRLTVT.

This sequence joins TRBV6-6 and TRBJ2-2; 10 bases map to TRBD1. V trimming: 5 bases; J trimming: 4 bases; junction bases outside the gene matches: 7. CDR1 MNHNY and CDR2 SVGAGI come from the germline V gene (reference sequence). The CDR3 covers 16 residues. The CDR3 DNA reads as TGTGCCAGCAGTCAATGGGACAGGGGTACCACCGGGGAGCTGTTTTTT. It translates to CASSQWDRGTTGELFF.

The rearrangement uses TRBV14 and TRBJ1-1, with D maybe TRBD1 (6 bases). The germline CDR1 and CDR2 sequences are SGHDN and FVKESK. Trimming shortened V by 1 base and J by 5 bases, and 11 bases separated the two germline ends. The CDR3 has 14 amino acids. DNA for the CDR3: TGTGCCAGCAGCCAAGTCGGGGGGCGGACTGAAGCTTTCTTT. It yields the protein CASSQVGGRTEAFF.

The chain employs TRBV18 and TRBJ2-3; possible D gene TRBD1, 6 bases. Trimming shortened V by 8 bases and J by 5 bases, and 17 bases separated the two germline ends. CDR1 is KGHSH, CDR2 LQKENI, per germline. The CDR3 loop spans 14 amino acids. CDR3 sequence reads: CASTTQGYLDTQYF. In nucleotides, the CDR3 is TGTGCCAGCACCACACAGGGCTATCTAGATACGCAGTATTTT.

The sample holds a few counts of this clone. The gene calls are TRBV7-9 and TRBJ1-2; D remains unclear. Germline-derived CDR1 and CDR2 are SEHNR and FQNEAQ (reference sequence). The CDR3 extends over 13 amino acids. V was clipped by 8 bases and J by 0 bases, with 10 bases between them. The CDR3 region is CASWATSNYGYTF. The CDR3 DNA reads as TGTGCCAGCTGGGCAACCTCTAACTATGGCTACACCTTC.

The J gene is TRBJ2-7, the V gene TRBV6-5, with a possible D match to TRBD2 (6 bases). The length of the CDR3 is 14 residues. The germline V gene has CDR1 MNHEY and CDR2 SVGAGI. V was clipped by 0 bases and J by 7 bases, with 13 bases between them. CDR3 nucleotides: TGTGCCAGCAGTTACTCCCCGGGGGAACGGGAGCAGTACTTC. It specifies CASSYSPGEREQYF.

The chain recombines TRBV27 with TRBJ1-3, with D unresolved. Germline V gene sequence: CDR1 MNHEY, CDR2 SMNVEV (reference sequence). V was clipped by 0 bases and J by 0 bases, with 9 bases between them. The CDR3 sequence is 16 residues long. The CDR3 is CASSLSGSSSGNTIYF. The CDR3 nucleotides read TGTGCCAGCAGTTTATCGGGCAGTAGCTCTGGAAACACCATATATTTT.

This clone was recorded a few times. The chain joins TRBV6-4 to TRBJ1-1; the D is unclear. This CDR3 comprises 16 residues. V was pared by 1 base and J by 1 base, with 13 bases between. Germline V gene sequence: CDR1 MRHNA, CDR2 SNTAGT. As DNA, the CDR3 is TGTGCCAGCAGTGACTACTCGACACAACCGAACACTGAAGCTTTCTTT. Its protein is CASSDYSTQPNTEAFF.

The V call is TRBV30, the J call TRBJ1-2; D is perhaps TRBD1 (6 bases). V lost 3 bases and J lost 3, with 14 bases in between. Germline V gene data show CDR1 as GTSNPN and CDR2 as SVGIG (reference sequence). The CDR3 runs to 14 residues. The DNA of the CDR3 is TGTGCCTGGAGAGGGGGGAGGGGGGACTATGGCTACACCTTC. Residues: CAWRGGRGDYGYTF.

In this sample, this clone turned up a few times. The V gene is TRBV6-5, the J gene TRBJ1-2; 9 positions agree with TRBD1. The CDR3 contains 15 residues. The germline CDR1 and CDR2 sequences are MNHEY and SVGAGI. V gave up 2 bases and J gave up 3 bases; unmatched junction bases: 4. In DNA form, the CDR3 reads TGTGCCAGCAGTTACCCGGGACAGGGTCACTATGGCTACACCTTC. Its protein product is CASSYPGQGHYGYTF.

The V call is TRBV19, the J call TRBJ2-5, with 10 nucleotides matching TRBD2. Germline trimming cut 2 bases from V and 1 base from J; bases unmatched to any gene: 4. Per germline, CDR1 LNHDA and CDR2 SQIVND (reference sequence). There are 16 residues in the CDR3. The CDR3 reads CASSIRLAGAQETQYF. The CDR3 DNA reads as TGTGCCAGTAGTATACGCCTAGCGGGGGCCCAAGAGACCCAGTACTTC. Looking up the rest from reference TRBV19 and TRBJ2-5 gives the full variable domain: DGGITQSPKYLFRKEGQNVTLSCEQNLNHDAMYWYRQDPGQGLRLIYYSQIVNDFQKGDIAEGYSVSREKKESFPLTVTSAQKNPTAFYLCASSIRLAGAQETQYFGPGTRLLVL.

This rearrangement joins TRBV18 to TRBJ2-3; 7 nucleotides align to TRBD2. V shed 4 bases, J shed 2 bases, and the junction held 9 bases outside the gene matches. From germline, CDR1 is KGHSH and CDR2 LQKENI. The CDR3 extends over 16 amino acids. CDR3 bases: TGTGCCAGCTCACTCCAAGGGACTACAGCCACAGATACGCAGTATTTT. Encoded protein: CASSLQGTTATDTQYF. Based on the CDR3 plus reference TRBV18 and TRBJ2-3, the full variable domain is NAGVMQNPRHLVRRRGQEARLRCSPMKGHSHVYWYRQLPEEGLKFMVYLQKENIIDESGMPKERFSAEFPKEGPSILRIQQVVRGDSAAYFCASSLQGTTATDTQYFGPGTRLTVL.

The genes are TRBV27 and TRBJ2-1, with TRBD1 matching over 8 bases. V gave up 3 bases and J gave up 2 bases; unmatched junction bases: 6. Per the germline V gene, CDR1 is MNHEY and CDR2 is SMNVEV (reference sequence). The CDR3 loop spans 16 amino acids. The CDR3 here is CASSFIQGAPYNEQFF. Here the CDR3 DNA reads TGTGCCAGCAGTTTTATCCAGGGGGCACCCTACAATGAGCAGTTCTTC.

The rearrangement links TRBV28 to TRBJ2-5; unclear D gene. Trimming stripped 4 bases from V and 5 bases from J, with 11 bases between. CDR1 and CDR2 from the germline V gene are MDHEN and SYDVKM. The CDR3 runs 13 residues. The CDR3 loop reads CASSSVPRETQYF. The CDR3 DNA sequence: TGTGCCAGCAGTTCCGTCCCTCGGGAGACCCAGTACTTC.

The chain joins TRBV27 to TRBJ1-5; TRBD1 is a possible D gene (5 bases). Trimming removed 2 bases at V and 9 bases at J, with 8 bases between. Germline V gene lookup returns CDR1 MNHEY and CDR2 SMNVEV (reference sequence). There are 12 residues in the CDR3. The CDR3 sequence: CASSLGTGPQHF. The CDR3 coding sequence is TGTGCCAGCAGTTTAGGAACAGGGCCCCAGCATTTT.

V gene TRBV28 combines with J gene TRBJ1-5; TRBD1 is a possible D gene (5 bases). This CDR3 comprises 16 residues. CDR1 and CDR2 from the germline V gene are MDHEN and SYDVKM. Trimming cost V 5 bases and J 7 bases, with 21 bases left between them. DNA of the CDR3: TGTGCCAGCAGTACCCCTGGGGCGAGTAGCGGGCAGCCCCAGCATTTT. Encoded protein: CASSTPGASSGQPQHF.

This clone was recorded once. The chain uses TRBV19 and TRBJ1-1; D is unresolved. CDR1 and CDR2 (germline): LNHDA, SQIVND (reference sequence). Trimming took off 5 bases at V and 1 base at J, with 8 bases between the two ends. The CDR3 sequence is 13 residues long. The DNA for the CDR3 is TGTGCCAGTAGTGCCTGGCAGAACACTGAAGCTTTCTTT. Amino acid sequence: CASSAWQNTEAFF.

The V gene is TRBV9, the J gene TRBJ2-7; 10 bases line up with TRBD1. The germline CDR1 and CDR2 sequences are SGDLS and YYNGEE. The CDR3 totals 14 residues. Trimming took 4 bases from V and 3 from J; bases not matched to a gene: 4. CDR3 residues: CASSHGTGDYEQYF. CDR3 nucleotides: TGTGCCAGCAGCCATGGGACAGGGGACTACGAGCAGTACTTC.

J is TRBJ2-3 and V is TRBV5-1, with 12 bases that match TRBD2. Germline lookup yields CDR1 SGHRS and CDR2 YFSETQ. With V trimmed by 1 base and J by 2 bases, 8 bases remained unmatched. The CDR3 length is 18 residues. The CDR3 loop reads CASSLFPTSGGFTDTQYF. The CDR3 coding sequence is TGCGCCAGCAGCTTGTTTCCGACTAGCGGGGGTTTCACAGATACGCAGTATTTT.

The chain combines TRBV2 with TRBJ2-7; TRBD2 matches at 10 bases. J lost 3 bases, V lost 3 bases, and 2 bases had no gene match. Germline assignment: CDR1 SNHLY and CDR2 FYNNEI. This CDR3 has 14 residues. The CDR3 bases are TGTGCCAGCAGTGAGGCTAGCGGGAGCTACGAGCAGTACTTC. Translating it yields CASSEASGSYEQYF.

The chain carries TRBV30 and TRBJ1-6; no reliable D call. Looked up from germline, CDR1 is GTSNPN and CDR2 is SVGIG (reference sequence). V lost 2 bases and J 8 bases, leaving 13 bases between the germline ends. The CDR3 runs to 14 residues. CDR3 loop: CAWSTRTPHSPLHF. CDR3 DNA: TGTGCCTGGAGTACCAGAACACCCCATTCACCCCTCCACTTT.